This TCR beta chain was profiled in a study of control samples from healthy donors and cancer patients. This table comes from immunoSEQ multiplex PCR, and its TCRdb copy is limited to in-frame clones, with some not included. Of around 180,000 clones listed, 90% to 95% are singletons. V was cut by 2 bases and J by 2 bases, with 7 bases left in between. CDR1 is MDHEN and CDR2 is SYDVKM in the germline V gene. The CDR3 extends over 14 amino acids. The chain couples TRBV28 to TRBJ1-3; D unresolved. Sequenced: blood. The TCR was taken from a young woman in good health. The CDR3 protein is CASSLSVAGNTIYF. DNA of the CDR3: TGTGCCAGCAGTTTAAGCGTGGCTGGAAACACCATATATTTT.